This T cell receptor (beta chain) appears in the sequencing data of a study of T cell repertoires in cytomegalovirus infection. As concerns this clonotype: Its antigen is not known.

The CDR3 is made up of 15 amino acids. The ends lost 5 bases at V and 8 bases at J; junction bases unmatched: 9. Germline CDR1 is MNHGY and CDR2 is SAAAGT. MiXCR, run by TCRdb on the reads, gives a single entry per CDR3 protein. The sample has some 310,000 distinct CDR3 sequences; just under 25% are singletons. This receptor was taken from a human donor in good health (CMV status not recorded). Some clones in this sample may be carry-over from other donors' samples. The rearrangement joins TRBV6-8 to TRBJ2-1; 10 bases are shared with TRBD2. This sample comprised cultured PBMCs, obtained from culture after CMV antigen stimulation. CDR3: CASSRSGTSVDEQFF. The CDR3 coding sequence is TGTGCCAGCAGTCGCTCCGGGACTAGCGTGGATGAGCAGTTCTTC.